Below, 17 T cell receptor beta chains from the same sample are listed, as sequenced in a study of shared clonotypes between healthy human individuals. Using immunoSEQ multiplex PCR, the repertoire was profiled, and TCRdb retains in-frame clones only, with some absent. The sample has about 1.4 million clones; 96% are singletons. Sequenced input: naive CD4+ T cells sorted from blood. Subset of the sample: CD45RA+ positively selected. These receptors all come from a man aged 25-40 years in good health.

CDR3 sequence reads: CASSRDGPTYEQYF. Written as DNA, the CDR3 is TGTGCCAGCAGCCGAGATGGCCCAACCTACGAGCAGTACTTC. The V and J genes are TRBV2 and TRBJ2-7, with D uncertain. This CDR3 is 14 amino acids long. The V end was cut by 6 bases, the J end by 2 bases, with 14 bases between. Germline CDR1 is SNHLY and CDR2 is FYNNEI. Looking up the rest from reference TRBV2 and TRBJ2-7 gives the full variable domain: EPEVTQTPSHQVTQMGQEVILRCVPISNHLYFYWYRQILGQKVEFLVSFYNNEISEKSEIFDDQFSVERPDGSNFTLKIRSTKLEDSAMYFCASSRDGPTYEQYFGPGTRLTVT.

This clone showed up just once. The V call is TRBV11-2, the J call TRBJ1-1; D gene ambiguous. This CDR3 comprises 13 residues. Germline values: CDR1 SGHAT, CDR2 FQNNGV. V lost 3 bases and J lost 5, with 10 bases in between. The CDR3 DNA sequence: TGTGCCAGCAGCTTCATGGTTGGGACTGAAGCTTTCTTT. It is translated as CASSFMVGTEAFF. Complete variable domain (other parts from reference TRBV11-2 and TRBJ1-1): EAGVAQSPRYKIIEKRQSVAFWCNPISGHATLYWYQQILGQGPKLLIQFQNNGVVDDSQLPKDRFSAERLKGVDSTLKIQPAKLEDSAVYLCASSFMVGTEAFFGQGTRLTVV.

The chain recombines TRBV5-4 with TRBJ1-3; D remains ambiguous. With 7 bases removed from V and 4 bases from J, the gap between germline ends came to 12 bases. Per the germline V gene, CDR1 is SGHNT and CDR2 is YYREEE (reference sequence). The CDR3 covers 13 residues. CDR3 in amino acids: CASQPGFGNTIYF. The CDR3, as DNA: TGTGCCAGCCAACCGGGGTTCGGAAACACCATATATTTT.

The chain joins TRBV5-8 to TRBJ2-3; a possible D gene is TRBD1 (5 bases). The CDR3 covers 15 residues. Deletions cut 0 bases from V and 3 bases from J, with 11 bases between. Germline CDR1 is SGHTS and CDR2 is YDEGEE. CDR3 region: CASSLAGLVTDTQYF. In nucleotides, the CDR3 is TGTGCCAGCAGCTTGGCAGGGTTGGTGACAGATACGCAGTATTTT.

The rearrangement uses TRBV7-2 and TRBJ2-3, with no clear D. The germline gives CDR1 SGHTA, CDR2 FQGNSA. Trimming took 7 bases from V and 9 from J, leaving 11 bases between them. This CDR3 contains 11 residues. CDR3 in amino acids: CASTSLGTQYF. In DNA, the CDR3 is TGTGCCAGCACCTCCCTTGGGACGCAGTATTTT.

Only one count was recorded for this clone. The CDR3 nucleotides read TGTGCCAGCAGCTTGGAGCAGGCCTCTAATGAAAAACTGTTTTTT. It is translated as CASSLEQASNEKLFF. The rearrangement uses TRBV5-8 and TRBJ1-4, with D uncertain. Trimming left V 0 bases short and J 3 bases short, with 9 bases between. Germline CDR1 and CDR2: SGHTS and YDEGEE. The CDR3 has 15 amino acids.

The V call is TRBV5-1, the J call TRBJ2-7; D remains unclear. The CDR3 sequence is 16 residues long. Trimming pared 5 bases from V and 5 bases from J, leaving 23 bases between. Germline V lookup: CDR1 SGHRS, CDR2 YFSETQ. CDR3 residues: CASRALGSLLFHEQYF. CDR3 coding DNA: TGCGCCAGCAGAGCTCTGGGTAGTCTTCTTTTCCACGAGCAGTACTTC.

Points on this clone: This CDR3 is also generated by other DNA sequences in the sample. The rearrangement links TRBV7-8 to TRBJ2-7, with 7 bases fitting TRBD2. In germline, CDR1 is SGHVS, CDR2 FQNEAQ. V was clipped by 4 bases and J by 2 bases; unmatched bases: 5. The CDR3 sequence is 14 residues long. The chain's CDR3 is CASSSSSGAYEQYF. CDR3 DNA sequence: TGTGCCAGCAGCTCATCTAGCGGAGCCTACGAGCAGTACTTC.

The rearrangement uses TRBV18 and TRBJ1-1; D possibly corresponds to TRBD1 (5 bases). The CDR3 has 14 amino acids. The V gene's germline CDR1 is KGHSH and CDR2 LQKENI. V was cut by 4 bases and J by 1 base, with 10 bases left in between. CDR3 bases: TGTGCCAGCTCACTAGGGACGGGGAACACTGAAGCTTTCTTT. As protein: CASSLGTGNTEAFF.

The rearrangement uses TRBV15 and TRBJ2-1, with D tentatively TRBD2 (7 bases). Trimming removed 4 bases from V and 0 bases from J, with 16 bases in between. Germline V gene sequence: CDR1 LNHNV, CDR2 YYDKDF (reference sequence). This CDR3 has 17 amino acids. In DNA form, the CDR3 reads TGTGCCACCAGCAATACACGGGGGGCGAGCTCCTACAATGAGCAGTTCTTC. Protein product: CATSNTRGASSYNEQFF.

The chain joins TRBV4-3 to TRBJ1-1; tentative D call: TRBD1 (5 bases). The CDR3 extends over 16 amino acids. The V and J ends lost 3 bases and 1 base respectively, with 15 bases between them. Germline CDR1 is LGHNA and CDR2 is YSLEER. CDR3 amino acids: CASSQITGTANTEAFF. As DNA, the CDR3 is TGCGCCAGCAGCCAGATAACCGGGACTGCGAACACTGAAGCTTTCTTT.

The rearrangement joins TRBV7-9 to TRBJ2-3; D may be TRBD2 (5 bases). Per the germline V gene, CDR1 is SEHNR and CDR2 is FQNEAQ (reference sequence). V lost 4 bases to trimming and J lost 3 bases, with 11 bases between them. The CDR3 is 14 residues long. CDR3 in DNA: TGTGCCAGCAGCTCCGGAGGCACAACAGATACGCAGTATTTT. It encodes CASSSGGTTDTQYF.

This chain connects TRBV18 to TRBJ2-3; 8 bases map to TRBD1. V lost 5 bases and J lost 1; bases outside the gene matches: 5. CDR1 is KGHSH and CDR2 is LQKENI in the germline V gene. The CDR3 contains 15 residues. As DNA, the CDR3 is TGTGCCAGCTCAGCCAGCAGGGGGCGCACAGATACGCAGTATTTT. This gives the protein CASSASRGRTDTQYF. The full variable domain, completed using reference TRBV18 and TRBJ2-3, is NAGVMQNPRHLVRRRGQEARLRCSPMKGHSHVYWYRQLPEEGLKFMVYLQKENIIDESGMPKERFSAEFPKEGPSILRIQQVVRGDSAAYFCASSASRGRTDTQYFGPGTRLTVL.

The J gene is TRBJ1-5, the V gene TRBV6-1; D is unclear. The V gene lost 7 bases and the J gene lost 1 base, with 14 bases spanning the gap. Germline V gene lookup returns CDR1 MNHNS and CDR2 SASEGT. There are 15 residues in the CDR3. The DNA of the CDR3 is TGTGCCAGCACCCTGGGCCTTGGCAGCAATCAGCCCCAGCATTTT. This translates into CASTLGLGSNQPQHF.

The chain couples TRBV28 to TRBJ1-2; D is ambiguous. Germline V gives CDR1 MDHEN, CDR2 SYDVKM. This CDR3 contains 11 residues. Trimming shortened V by 5 bases and J by 6 bases, and 7 bases separated the two germline ends. This CDR3 is CASSPLHGYTF. The CDR3 DNA reads TGTGCCAGCAGTCCCCTACATGGCTACACCTTC.

This sequence joins TRBV19 and TRBJ2-1, with 9 bases matching TRBD1. Germline V CDR1 and CDR2: LNHDA, SQIVND (reference sequence). V was clipped by 4 bases and J by 9 bases; unmatched bases: 4. This CDR3 has 13 amino acids. The CDR3 reads CASSKTGGGEQFF. Written as DNA, the CDR3 is TGTGCCAGTAGTAAAACAGGGGGCGGTGAGCAGTTCTTC.

This chain links TRBV25-1 with TRBJ1-2, with 7 bases matching TRBD1. The trim removed 7 bases at V and 0 bases at J, leaving 2 bases unmatched. This CDR3 comprises 13 residues. Per the germline V gene, CDR1 is MGHDK and CDR2 is SYGVNS. The CDR3 region is CASTGTANYGYTF. The CDR3 DNA is TGTGCCAGCACAGGGACAGCTAACTATGGCTACACCTTC.